A single sample gave rise to the 21 T cell receptor beta chains below, sequenced in a study of Ad26.COV2.S vaccination and SARS-CoV-2 variants. Clones were read by immunoSEQ multiplex PCR, and TCRdb kept only the in-frame ones, dropping some. The table includes 300,000 to 400,000 clones, around 84% detected once. Treatment of the sample: about 20 received Ad26.COV2.S at low or high dose, single or two shots; roughly five received placebo; per-sample allocation not given. The investigators took samples on day 63 after the first vaccine or placebo injection. This specimen was peripheral blood, taken in a trial of Ad26.COV2.S vaccine versus placebo. Every receptor here comes from a person aged 18-65 years who received the Ad26.COV2.S COVID-19 vaccine or a placebo.

This chain joins TRBV14 and TRBJ1-6; 7 positions agree with TRBD1. Germline V lookup: CDR1 SGHDN, CDR2 FVKESK. The CDR3 totals 17 residues. V was pared by 5 bases and J by 0 bases, with 7 bases of the junction left unmatched. CDR3 in DNA: TGTGCCAGCAGCTCGGGACAGCGGAGCTCCTATAATTCACCCCTCCACTTT. Translated: CASSSGQRSSYNSPLHF.

This CDR3 is CASRRGREETQYF. The CDR3 DNA reads TGTGCCAGCAGAAGGGGCAGGGAAGAGACCCAGTACTTC. The V and J genes are TRBV7-2 and TRBJ2-5, with D possibly being TRBD1 (5 bases). The V end was cut by 6 bases, the J end by 3 bases, with 11 bases between. The germline V gene has CDR1 SGHTA and CDR2 FQGNSA. The length of the CDR3 is 13 residues. The whole variable domain, remainder taken from reference TRBV7-2 and TRBJ2-5, is GAGVSQSPSNKVTEKGKDVELRCDPISGHTALYWYRQSLGQGLEFLIYFQGNSAPDKSGLPSDRFSAERTGGSVSTLTIQRTQQEDSAVYLCASRRGREETQYFGPGTRLLVL.

As for this clone: Other DNA sequences in this sample translate to the same CDR3. The gene calls are TRBV18 and TRBJ1-1; unclear D gene. V lost 6 bases and J lost 5, with 10 bases in between. The CDR3 contains 12 residues. Germline V gene lookup returns CDR1 KGHSH and CDR2 LQKENI. This CDR3 is CASSREGTEAFF. The CDR3 DNA reads TGTGCCAGCTCCCGAGAGGGTACTGAAGCTTTCTTT.

The chain is built from TRBV27 and TRBJ2-6; a possible D gene is TRBD1 (6 bases). The germline V and J ends were trimmed by 6 bases and 0 bases, with 15 bases remaining between them. CDR1 and CDR2 (germline): MNHEY, SMNVEV (reference sequence). The CDR3 sequence is 17 residues long. CDR3 region: CASSRDTGLSGANVLTF. DNA for the CDR3: TGTGCCAGCAGCCGGGACACCGGCCTCTCTGGGGCCAACGTCCTGACTTTC.

The chain carries TRBV6-5 and TRBJ2-2, with D maybe TRBD1 (5 bases). The CDR3 length is 13 residues. Per germline, CDR1 MNHEY and CDR2 SVGAGI. Trimming pared 6 bases from V and 6 bases from J, leaving 11 bases between. Here the CDR3 DNA reads TGTGCCAGCAGGTCCAGGGTTTCCGGGGAGCTGTTTTTT. It encodes CASRSRVSGELFF.

The chain couples TRBV5-6 to TRBJ2-1, with 7 bases identical to TRBD2. The CDR3 is 15 amino acids. The V gene end was trimmed by 1 base and the J gene end by 4 bases; junction bases not matched to a gene: 5. CDR1 SGHDT and CDR2 YYEEEE come from the germline V gene. The CDR3 is CASSLISGPYNEQFF. Here the CDR3 DNA reads TGTGCCAGCAGCTTGATTAGCGGGCCTTACAATGAGCAGTTCTTC.

The chain links TRBV5-6 to TRBJ1-5, with D uncertain. Trimming cost V 1 base and J 0 bases, with 8 bases left between them. The CDR3 is 15 amino acids. The germline CDR1 and CDR2 sequences are SGHDT and YYEEEE. The CDR3 DNA is TGTGCCAGCAGCTTGATGGCATATAGCAATCAGCCCCAGCATTTT. This encodes CASSLMAYSNQPQHF.

This chain connects TRBV5-4 to TRBJ1-1; D gene ambiguous. Trimming removed 0 bases at V and 4 bases at J, with 13 bases between. Germline V gene lookup returns CDR1 SGHNT and CDR2 YYREEE (reference sequence). This CDR3 comprises 15 residues. The CDR3 nucleotides are TGTGCCAGCAGCTTGGTGATCGGGGTCGGCACTGAAGCTTTCTTT. Translation: CASSLVIGVGTEAFF. Full variable domain (remainder filled in from reference TRBV5-4 and TRBJ1-1): ETGVTQSPTHLIKTRGQQVTLRCSSQSGHNTVSWYQQALGQGPQFIFQYYREEENGRGNFPPRFSGLQFPNYSSELNVNALELDDSALYLCASSLVIGVGTEAFFGQGTRLTVV.

The chain carries TRBV27 and TRBJ2-5; a weak D match, TRBD1 (6 bases). CDR3 length equals 13 residues. Germline CDR1 and CDR2: MNHEY and SMNVEV (reference sequence). The ends were cut back, 2 bases at V and 4 bases at J, with 8 bases in the middle. In nucleotides, the CDR3 is TGTGCCAGCAGTTTAACAGGGTTAGAGACCCAGTACTTC. Translated, it gives CASSLTGLETQYF.

Details on this clone: One end of the junction is discordant with germline, which a read error may explain. This chain uses TRBV28 with TRBJ1-3, with 10 positions matching TRBD1. Germline CDR1 reads MDHEN; CDR2 reads SYDVKM. The CDR3 is made up of 13 amino acids. Here the CDR3 reads CASGARPGQGWHF. CDR3 nucleotides: TGTGCCAGCGGAGCCCGTCCGGGACAGGGGTGGCATTTT. Together with reference TRBV28 and TRBJ1-3, the CDR3 gives the full variable domain: DVKVTQSSRYLVKRTGEKVFLECVQDMDHENMFWYRQDPGLGLRLIYFSYDVKMKEKGDIPEGYSVSREKKERFSLILESASTNQTSMYLCASGARPGQGWHFGEGSWLTVV.

V usage is TRBV4-3 and J usage is TRBJ2-7; D is ambiguous. The ends were cut back, 1 base at V and 3 bases at J, with 10 bases in the middle. The CDR3 contains 14 residues. The germline CDR1 and CDR2 sequences are LGHNA and YSLEER. CDR3 DNA: TGCGCCAGCAGCCAAGCCCACAGAAACTACGAGCAGTACTTC. It is translated as CASSQAHRNYEQYF.

There are a few counts of this clone. The rearrangement uses TRBV7-8 and TRBJ1-5; perhaps TRBD1 as D (5 bases). The V end was cut by 2 bases, the J end by 6 bases, with 23 bases between. Germline values: CDR1 SGHVS, CDR2 FQNEAQ. The CDR3 sequence is 18 residues long. The CDR3 loop reads CASSLRESRARGGQPQHF. The CDR3 nucleotides read TGTGCCAGCAGCTTACGGGAAAGCCGGGCCCGTGGGGGTCAGCCCCAGCATTTT.

This chain links TRBV2 with TRBJ2-5; maybe TRBD2 (5 bases). Trimming stripped 7 bases from V and 4 bases from J, with 16 bases between. Per germline, CDR1 SNHLY and CDR2 FYNNEI. This CDR3 is built from 14 residues. The CDR3 DNA sequence: TGTGCCAGCAATGAGCGGTCCCTGGGAGAGACCCAGTACTTC. Encoded protein: CASNERSLGETQYF.

The chain joins TRBV9 to TRBJ2-7; 10 nucleotides align to TRBD1. The J segment lost 2 bases and the V segment lost 3 bases, leaving 5 bases of the junction unmatched. The CDR3 contains 15 residues. The germline V gene encodes CDR1 SGDLS and CDR2 YYNGEE. This CDR3 reads CASSAGTGDAYEQYF. The CDR3 DNA reads as TGTGCCAGCAGCGCTGGGACAGGGGATGCCTACGAGCAGTACTTC.

The chain employs TRBV19 and TRBJ2-2; 9 bases fit TRBD1. From germline, CDR1 is LNHDA and CDR2 SQIVND (reference sequence). V trimming: 5 bases; J trimming: 4 bases; junction bases outside the gene matches: 5. The CDR3 is made up of 15 amino acids. The CDR3 region is CASSPGTGSTGELFF. The CDR3 DNA is TGTGCCAGTAGTCCTGGGACAGGGTCCACCGGGGAGCTGTTTTTT.

This chain joins TRBV5-1 and TRBJ1-5, with D perhaps TRBD1 (5 bases). V lost 4 bases and J lost 4, with 15 bases in between. The length of the CDR3 is 15 residues. Germline loops: CDR1 SGHRS, CDR2 YFSETQ. In nucleotides, the CDR3 is TGCGCCAGCAGCCCTGTGCCGGGGGGGAATCAGCCCCAGCATTTT. Protein sequence: CASSPVPGGNQPQHF.

This rearrangement joins TRBV12-3 or TRBV12-4 to TRBJ2-1, with 9 bases aligning to TRBD2. The V segment lost 5 bases and the J segment 15 bases; nucleotides outside the gene matches: 11. This CDR3 comprises 13 residues. The CDR3 is CASSGGVAGDGFF. DNA for the CDR3: TGTGCCAGCAGTGGGGGGGTAGCGGGAGACGGGTTCTTC.

This chain uses TRBV7-2 with TRBJ1-1, with D perhaps TRBD1 (5 bases). Trimming removed 5 bases at V and 1 base at J, with 8 bases between. CDR3 length: 13 residues. CDR1 and CDR2 (germline): SGHTA, FQGNSA. CDR3 in DNA: TGTGCCAGCAGCATACAGGAGAACACTGAAGCTTTCTTT. This gives the protein CASSIQENTEAFF.

V and J are TRBV16 and TRBJ2-1, with 7 bases identical to TRBD1. CDR1 is KGHSY and CDR2 is FQNENV in the germline V gene. Trimming at V came to 2 bases and at J to 2 bases, leaving 9 bases not matched to a gene. This CDR3 comprises 17 residues. CDR3 nucleotides: TGTGCCAGCAGCCAACAACCTGGGACAGTCCCCTACAATGAGCAGTTCTTC. Residues: CASSQQPGTVPYNEQFF.

This chain joins TRBV27 and TRBJ1-1; the D gene is possibly TRBD1 (5 bases). The CDR3 has 14 amino acids. Germline loops: CDR1 MNHEY, CDR2 SMNVEV (reference sequence). The germline V and J ends were trimmed by 4 bases and 4 bases, with 13 bases remaining between them. The CDR3 sequence is CASSSGLVSTEAFF. CDR3 coding DNA: TGTGCCAGCAGTTCGGGGCTGGTGAGCACTGAAGCTTTCTTT.

The count of this clone is one. The chain joins TRBV7-8 to TRBJ1-2; D is undetermined. The V end lost 5 bases, the J end lost 1 base, and 5 bases lay between the germline ends. CDR1 is SGHVS and CDR2 is FQNEAQ in the germline V gene. The CDR3 totals 12 residues. CDR3 nucleotide sequence: TGTGCCAGCAGCCAACGTAACTATGGCTACACCTTC. Protein: CASSQRNYGYTF.